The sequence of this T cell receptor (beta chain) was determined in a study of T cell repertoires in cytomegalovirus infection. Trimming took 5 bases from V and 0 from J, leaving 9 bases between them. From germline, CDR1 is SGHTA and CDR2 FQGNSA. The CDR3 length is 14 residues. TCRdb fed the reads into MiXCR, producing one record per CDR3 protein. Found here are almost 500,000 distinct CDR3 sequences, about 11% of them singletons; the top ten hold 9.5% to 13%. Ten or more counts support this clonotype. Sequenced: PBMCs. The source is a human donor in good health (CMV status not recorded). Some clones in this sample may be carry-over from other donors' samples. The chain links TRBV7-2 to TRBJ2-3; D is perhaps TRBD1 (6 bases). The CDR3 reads CASSNRVSTDTQYF. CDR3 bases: TGTGCCAGCAGCAACAGGGTTAGCACAGATACGCAGTATTTT.